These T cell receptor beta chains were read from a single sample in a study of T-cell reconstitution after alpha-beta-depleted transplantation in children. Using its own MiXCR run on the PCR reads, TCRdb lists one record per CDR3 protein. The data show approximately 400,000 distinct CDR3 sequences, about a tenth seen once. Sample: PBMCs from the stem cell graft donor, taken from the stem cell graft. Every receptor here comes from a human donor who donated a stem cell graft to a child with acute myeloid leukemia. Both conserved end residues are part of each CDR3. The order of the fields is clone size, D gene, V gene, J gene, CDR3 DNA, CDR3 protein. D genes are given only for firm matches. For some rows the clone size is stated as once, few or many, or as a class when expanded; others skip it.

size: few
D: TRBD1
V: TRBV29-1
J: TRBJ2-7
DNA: TGCAGCGTTGTTAACGGACAGGGAGCCTACGAGCAGTACTTC
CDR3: CSVVNGQGAYEQYF

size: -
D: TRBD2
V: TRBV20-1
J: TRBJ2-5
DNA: TGCAGTGCTCGAAAGTGGACGGGGGGCCAAGAGACCCAGTACTTC
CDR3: CSARKWTGGQETQYF

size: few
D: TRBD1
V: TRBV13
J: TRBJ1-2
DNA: TGTGCCAGCCGGCGGGGAGGGACAGACTTGTTCCTTAACTATGGCTACACCTTC
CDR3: CASRRGGTDLFLNYGYTF

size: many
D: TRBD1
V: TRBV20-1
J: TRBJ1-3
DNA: TGCAGTGCACAGGGGCACTCTGGAAACACCATATATTTT
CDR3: CSAQGHSGNTIYF

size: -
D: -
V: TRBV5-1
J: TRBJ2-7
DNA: TGCGCCAGCAGCCCTGAGCGGGTCTACGAGCAGTACTTC
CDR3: CASSPERVYEQYF

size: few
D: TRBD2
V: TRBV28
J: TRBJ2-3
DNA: TGTGCCAGCAGTTTTGTAGCGGGAGGGCCGCAGTATTTT
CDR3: CASSFVAGGPQYF

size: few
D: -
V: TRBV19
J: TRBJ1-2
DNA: TGTGCCAGTAGTATCGAACGGACGCAGTTCTATGGCTACACCTTC
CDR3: CASSIERTQFYGYTF

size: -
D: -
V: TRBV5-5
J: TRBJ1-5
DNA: TGTGCCAGCAGCTTGGCCCCCAGCGGGTTTAGCAATCAGCCCCAGCATTTT
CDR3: CASSLAPSGFSNQPQHF

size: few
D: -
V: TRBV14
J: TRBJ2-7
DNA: TGTGCCAGCAGCCAGGTAAACAGGGACGAGCAGTACTTC
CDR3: CASSQVNRDEQYF

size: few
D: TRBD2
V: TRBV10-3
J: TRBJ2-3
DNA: TGTGCCACCGGATTTGGATCTAGCGGGGGCACAGATACGCAGTATTTT
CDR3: CATGFGSSGGTDTQYF